This entry lists 20 T cell receptor beta chains sequenced from one sample in a study of radiotherapy plus CTLA-4 blockade in lung cancer. This table comes from immunoSEQ multiplex PCR, and its TCRdb copy is limited to in-frame clones, with some not included. The profile shows over 95,000 clones, about 70% of them singletons. Sequences were derived from peripheral blood, sampled from a patient treated with radiotherapy plus ipilimumab. These receptors were taken from a human donor with non-small cell lung cancer who had a partial response to radiotherapy plus ipilimumab. Some clones in this sample may be carry-over from other donors' samples.

The chain combines TRBV28 with TRBJ1-2; D unclear. CDR3 size: 14 residues. V was pared by 3 bases and J by 4 bases, with 12 bases between. Germline CDR1 reads MDHEN; CDR2 reads SYDVKM. CDR3 coding DNA: TGTGCCAGCAGTTTGCCGACGCGGGCCTATGGCTACACCTTC. Its translation is CASSLPTRAYGYTF.

The V gene is TRBV7-2, the J gene TRBJ2-3, with D possibly being TRBD1 (5 bases). The CDR3 consists of 15 residues. Germline CDR1 and CDR2: SGHTA and FQGNSA. Deletions cut 0 bases from V and 2 bases from J, with 9 bases between. The CDR3 nucleotides are TGTGCCAGCAGCTTAGCGCTAGGGGCCACAGATACGCAGTATTTT. Translating gives CASSLALGATDTQYF.

The chain is built from TRBV29-1 and TRBJ1-1; D is uncertain. Trimming removed 7 bases at V and 4 bases at J, with 16 bases between. Germline V gene lookup returns CDR1 SQVTM and CDR2 ANQGSEA. This CDR3 has 13 residues. CDR3 bases: TGCAGCGGCTCGCGGGGAGATGGCACTGAAGCTTTCTTT. It codes for CSGSRGDGTEAFF. The full variable domain, its missing parts supplied by reference TRBV29-1 and TRBJ1-1, is SAVISQKPSRDICQRGTSLTIQCQVDSQVTMMFWYRQQPGQSLTLIATANQGSEATYESGFVIDKFPISRPNLTFSTLTVSNMSPEDSSIYLCSGSRGDGTEAFFGQGTRLTVV.

The rearrangement links TRBV7-2 to TRBJ1-2; D unclear. The V gene lost 1 base and the J gene lost 4 bases, with 10 bases spanning the gap. The CDR3 contains 14 residues. From germline, CDR1 is SGHTA and CDR2 FQGNSA. This chain's CDR3 is CASSLDEGIYGYTF. For the CDR3, the DNA is TGTGCCAGCAGCTTAGATGAGGGCATCTATGGCTACACCTTC.

This rearrangement joins TRBV14 to TRBJ2-2; 13 nucleotides match TRBD2. The germline V gene has CDR1 SGHDN and CDR2 FVKESK. The junction had 3 bases not matched to a gene; V was cut back by 0 bases and J by 5 bases. The CDR3 consists of 17 residues. CDR3 nucleotide sequence: TGTGCCAGCAGCCAAGACCTACTAGCGGGGGGGACCGGGGAGCTGTTTTTT. This translates into CASSQDLLAGGTGELFF.

V is TRBV25-1 and J is TRBJ1-2, with D possibly matching TRBD1 (5 bases). V lost 1 base and J lost 1, with 10 bases in between. This CDR3 spans 15 amino acids. Per germline, CDR1 MGHDK and CDR2 SYGVNS. CDR3 sequence: CASSELDSYNYGYTF. DNA for the CDR3: TGTGCCAGCAGTGAATTAGACAGCTATAACTATGGCTACACCTTC.

The genes are TRBV10-3 and TRBJ1-2; no definite D call. The V and J ends lost 3 bases and 6 bases respectively, with 17 bases between them. There are 15 residues in the CDR3. Germline-derived CDR1 and CDR2 are ENHRY and SYGVKD. Here the CDR3 reads CAISEGPGGIDGYTF. In DNA form, the CDR3 reads TGTGCCATCAGTGAAGGGCCGGGAGGGATCGATGGCTACACCTTC.

The genes are TRBV7-9 and TRBJ1-6, with TRBD1 identical over 8 bases. V lost 3 bases and J lost 8; bases outside the gene matches: 3. This CDR3 region has 14 residues. The germline V gene encodes CDR1 SEHNR and CDR2 FQNEAQ (reference sequence). DNA of the CDR3: TGTGCCAGCAGCTTGGAGACAGGGGATTCACCCCTCCACTTT. The encoded protein is CASSLETGDSPLHF.

The chain has TRBV5-6 and TRBJ2-7; 12 bases map to TRBD1. Germline V gene sequence: CDR1 SGHDT, CDR2 YYEEEE. This CDR3 is built from 15 residues. The V gene end was trimmed by 1 base and the J gene end by 5 bases; junction bases not matched to a gene: 4. CDR3 sequence reads: CASSLPGTGGHEQYF. CDR3 in DNA: TGTGCCAGCAGCTTGCCCGGGACAGGGGGCCACGAGCAGTACTTC.

The chain couples TRBV7-9 to TRBJ1-5; perhaps TRBD1 as D (5 bases). The CDR3 contains 16 residues. Per germline, CDR1 SEHNR and CDR2 FQNEAQ (reference sequence). V lost 2 bases to trimming and J lost 3 bases, with 14 bases between them. The CDR3 is CASSLSQQGVNQPQHF. The CDR3 DNA follows: TGTGCCAGCAGCTTATCCCAGCAAGGGGTCAATCAGCCCCAGCATTTT.

This clone was detected only a few times. The chain uses TRBV6-1 and TRBJ1-5, with a weak D call TRBD1 (6 bases). Germline V gives CDR1 MNHNS, CDR2 SASEGT. The CDR3 runs 14 residues. Trimming cost V 5 bases and J 5 bases, with 13 bases left between them. The CDR3 protein is CASSYRAGDQPQHF. CDR3 coding DNA: TGTGCCAGCAGTTATAGGGCAGGGGATCAGCCCCAGCATTTT.

This clone was counted between two and nine times. This chain joins TRBV10-1 and TRBJ1-1; TRBD1 aligns across 7 bases. This CDR3 has 12 amino acids. V trimming: 6 bases; J trimming: 10 bases; junction bases outside the gene matches: 8. The germline CDR1 and CDR2 sequences are WNHNN and SYGVQD (reference sequence). CDR3: CASSPGQRVAFF. The DNA of the CDR3 is TGCGCCAGCAGCCCGGGACAGCGTGTAGCTTTCTTT.

The chain recombines TRBV7-9 with TRBJ2-1; 8 bases match TRBD1. Germline CDR1 and CDR2: SEHNR and FQNEAQ (reference sequence). The CDR3 sequence is 16 residues long. The trim removed 5 bases at V and 0 bases at J, leaving 6 bases unmatched. Here the CDR3 DNA reads TGTGCCAGCAGCCGGACAGGGTCAGGCTCCTACAATGAGCAGTTCTTC. Amino acid sequence: CASSRTGSGSYNEQFF.

The chain has TRBV11-2 and TRBJ2-7; 10 positions agree with TRBD1. V was clipped by 5 bases and J by 5 bases; unmatched bases: 9. The CDR3 extends over 15 amino acids. The germline CDR1 and CDR2 sequences are SGHAT and FQNNGV. The CDR3, as DNA: TGTGCCAGCAGCGCCGACCGGGACAGGGGCCACGAGCAGTACTTC. Translated: CASSADRDRGHEQYF.

A single count supports this clone. The genes are TRBV5-4 and TRBJ2-1; D gene unclear. CDR3 length: 12 residues. In germline, CDR1 is SGHNT, CDR2 YYREEE (reference sequence). V dropped 0 bases and J dropped 7 bases, with 5 bases sitting between them. The CDR3 nucleotides read TGTGCCAGCAGCTTGGACTTGAATGAGCAGTTCTTC. As protein: CASSLDLNEQFF.

This sequence joins TRBV19 and TRBJ2-1, with 9 bases fitting TRBD2. The CDR3 sequence is 14 residues long. Trimming took 5 bases from V and 8 from J; bases not matched to a gene: 7. Per germline, CDR1 LNHDA and CDR2 SQIVND (reference sequence). The CDR3 sequence: CASSLGGGADEQFF. The CDR3 nucleotides read TGTGCCAGTAGTCTGGGCGGGGGGGCCGATGAGCAGTTCTTC. The full variable domain, completed using reference TRBV19 and TRBJ2-1, is DGGITQSPKYLFRKEGQNVTLSCEQNLNHDAMYWYRQDPGQGLRLIYYSQIVNDFQKGDIAEGYSVSREKKESFPLTVTSAQKNPTAFYLCASSLGGGADEQFFGPGTRLTVL.

The V and J genes are TRBV5-6 and TRBJ1-6, with D uncertain. Germline V lookup: CDR1 SGHDT, CDR2 YYEEEE. The CDR3 has 14 amino acids. V lost 4 bases, J lost 6 bases, and 11 bases lay in between. The CDR3 loop is CASSTEVRNSPLHF. Written as DNA, the CDR3 is TGTGCCAGCAGCACGGAGGTCCGTAATTCACCCCTCCACTTT.

Turning to this clone: Sequence at one end of the junction differs from germline and may be a read error. The CDR3 DNA follows: TGTGCCTGGAGCCTAGGGGGACTAGCGCAATATTTT. Translating gives CAWSLGGLAQYF. V gene TRBV30 combines with J gene TRBJ2-3; TRBD2 matches at 10 bases. There are 12 residues in the CDR3. Germline lookup yields CDR1 GTSNPN and CDR2 SVGIG (reference sequence).

The V call is TRBV10-3, the J call TRBJ2-3, with D possibly TRBD1 on 8 matching bases. The V gene lost 2 bases and the J gene lost 4 bases, with 10 bases spanning the gap. Per the germline V gene, CDR1 is ENHRY and CDR2 is SYGVKD. This CDR3 has 14 residues. CDR3 nucleotide sequence: TGTGCCATCAGTGAGACAGGGGGGGCAGATACGCAGTATTTT. This translates into CAISETGGADTQYF.

The CDR3 loop is CASSQSTVSSGNTIYF. DNA of the CDR3: TGTGCCAGCAGCCAATCGACAGTCAGCTCTGGAAACACCATATATTTT. V and J are TRBV16 and TRBJ1-3; maybe TRBD1 (5 bases). Trimming took off 0 bases at V and 0 bases at J, with 9 bases between the two ends. The CDR3 extends over 16 amino acids. The germline gives CDR1 KGHSY, CDR2 FQNENV.